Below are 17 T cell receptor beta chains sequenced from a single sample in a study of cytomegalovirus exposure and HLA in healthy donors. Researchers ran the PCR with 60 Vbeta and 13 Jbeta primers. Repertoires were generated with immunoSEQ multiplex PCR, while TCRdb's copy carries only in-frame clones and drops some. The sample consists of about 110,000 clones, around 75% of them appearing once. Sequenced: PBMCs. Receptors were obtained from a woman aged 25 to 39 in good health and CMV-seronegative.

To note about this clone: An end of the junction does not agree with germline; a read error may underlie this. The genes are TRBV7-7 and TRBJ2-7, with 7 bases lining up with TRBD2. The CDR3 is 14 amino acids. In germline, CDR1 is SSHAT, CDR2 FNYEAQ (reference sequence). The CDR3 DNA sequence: TGTGCTAGCAGCCCATCAGCGGGGTCGTCAGAGCAGTACTTC. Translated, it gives CASSPSAGSSEQYF.

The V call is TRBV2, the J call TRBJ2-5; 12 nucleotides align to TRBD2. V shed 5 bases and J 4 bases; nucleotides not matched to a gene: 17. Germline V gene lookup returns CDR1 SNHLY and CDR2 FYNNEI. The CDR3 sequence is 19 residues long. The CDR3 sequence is CASSHPPLAGGQTLETQYF. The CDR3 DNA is TGTGCCAGCAGTCATCCCCCGCTAGCGGGGGGGCAAACCCTAGAGACCCAGTACTTC.

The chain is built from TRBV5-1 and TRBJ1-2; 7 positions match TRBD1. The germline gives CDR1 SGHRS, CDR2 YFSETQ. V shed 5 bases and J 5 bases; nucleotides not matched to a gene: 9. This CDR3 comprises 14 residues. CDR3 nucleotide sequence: TGCGCCAGCAGAGAAGGACAGGCGCTATATGGCTACACCTTC. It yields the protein CASREGQALYGYTF.

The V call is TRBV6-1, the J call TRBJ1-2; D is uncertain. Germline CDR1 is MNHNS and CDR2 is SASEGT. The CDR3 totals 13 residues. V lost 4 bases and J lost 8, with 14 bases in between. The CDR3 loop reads CASSGVPTQGYTF. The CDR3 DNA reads TGTGCCAGCAGTGGTGTTCCGACTCAGGGCTACACCTTC.

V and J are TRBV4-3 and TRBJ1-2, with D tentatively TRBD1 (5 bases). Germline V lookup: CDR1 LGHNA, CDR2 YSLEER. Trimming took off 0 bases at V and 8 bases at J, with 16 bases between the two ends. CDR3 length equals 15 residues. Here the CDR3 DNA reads TGCGCCAGCAGCCAAGAACAAGGGGTAGTGAGGGGCTACACCTTC. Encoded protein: CASSQEQGVVRGYTF.

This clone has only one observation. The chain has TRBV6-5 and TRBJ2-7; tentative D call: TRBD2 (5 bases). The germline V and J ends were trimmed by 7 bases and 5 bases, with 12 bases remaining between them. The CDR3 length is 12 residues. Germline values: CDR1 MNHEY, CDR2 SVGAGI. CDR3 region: CASTRPGNEQYF. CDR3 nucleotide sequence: TGTGCCAGCACCCGGCCGGGGAACGAGCAGTACTTC.

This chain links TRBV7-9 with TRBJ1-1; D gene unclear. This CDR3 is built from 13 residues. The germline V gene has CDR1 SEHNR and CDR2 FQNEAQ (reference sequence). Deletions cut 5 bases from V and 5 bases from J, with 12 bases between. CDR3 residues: CASSPRSGTEAFF. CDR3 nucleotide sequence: TGTGCCAGCAGCCCCCGGAGCGGGACTGAAGCTTTCTTT.

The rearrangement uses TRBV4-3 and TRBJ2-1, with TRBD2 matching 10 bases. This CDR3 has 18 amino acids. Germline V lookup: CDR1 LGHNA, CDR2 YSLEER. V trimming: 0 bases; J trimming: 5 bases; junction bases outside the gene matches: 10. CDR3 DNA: TGCGCCAGCAGCCAAGATCGCGGGTTAGCGGGGGGCCACAATGAGCAGTTCTTC. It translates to CASSQDRGLAGGHNEQFF.

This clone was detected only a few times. The DNA for the CDR3 is TGTGCCAGCAGCTTTAGTTGGCAGGTTGACGTGATGGGCAATCAGCCCCAGCATTTT. This encodes CASSFSWQVDVMGNQPQHF. The rearrangement joins TRBV7-8 to TRBJ1-5; no definite D call. Per the germline V gene, CDR1 is SGHVS and CDR2 is FQNEAQ. The V and J ends lost 3 bases and 2 bases respectively, with 23 bases between them. There are 19 residues in the CDR3.

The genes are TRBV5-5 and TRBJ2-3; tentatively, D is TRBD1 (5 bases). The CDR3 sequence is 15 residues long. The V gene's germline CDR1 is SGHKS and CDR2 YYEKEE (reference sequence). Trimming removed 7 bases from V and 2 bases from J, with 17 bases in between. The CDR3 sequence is CASQRARALTDTQYF. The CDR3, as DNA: TGTGCCAGCCAGAGAGCCAGGGCCCTCACAGATACGCAGTATTTT.

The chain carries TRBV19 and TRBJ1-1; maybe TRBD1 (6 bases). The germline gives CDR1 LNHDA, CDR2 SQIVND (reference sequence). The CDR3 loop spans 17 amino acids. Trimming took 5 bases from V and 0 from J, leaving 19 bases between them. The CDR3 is CASSDPGVSSMNTEAFF. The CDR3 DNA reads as TGTGCCAGTAGTGATCCAGGGGTGTCATCCATGAACACTGAAGCTTTCTTT.

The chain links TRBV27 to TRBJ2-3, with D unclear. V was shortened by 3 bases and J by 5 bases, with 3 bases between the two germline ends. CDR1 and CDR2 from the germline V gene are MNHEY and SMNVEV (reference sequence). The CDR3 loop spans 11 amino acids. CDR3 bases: TGTGCCAGCAGTTTTCGAGATACGCAGTATTTT. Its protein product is CASSFRDTQYF.

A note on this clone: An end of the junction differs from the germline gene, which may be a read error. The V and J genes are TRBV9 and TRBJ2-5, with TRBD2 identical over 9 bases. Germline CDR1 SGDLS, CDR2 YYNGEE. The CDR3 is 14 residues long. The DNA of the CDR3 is TGTGCCAGCAGCGTAGGTCCTAGCGGGGCCCACTTGGACTTC. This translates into CASSVGPSGAHLDF.

DNA for the CDR3: TGTGCCAGCAGTATCTACAGGGACGAGCAGTACTTC. Translated: CASSIYRDEQYF. The gene calls are TRBV6-1 and TRBJ2-7, with D possibly TRBD1 on 6 matching bases. Trimming cost V 5 bases and J 5 bases, with 10 bases left between them. This CDR3 contains 12 residues. Germline-derived CDR1 and CDR2 are MNHNS and SASEGT.

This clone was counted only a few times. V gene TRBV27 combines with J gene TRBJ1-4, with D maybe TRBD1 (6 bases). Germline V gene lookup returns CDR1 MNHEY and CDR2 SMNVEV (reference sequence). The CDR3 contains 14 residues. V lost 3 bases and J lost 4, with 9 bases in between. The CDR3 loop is CASSFDRLNEKLFF. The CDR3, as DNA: TGTGCCAGCAGTTTCGACAGGCTTAATGAAAAACTGTTTTTT. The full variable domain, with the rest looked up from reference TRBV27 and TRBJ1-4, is EAQVTQNPRYLITVTGKKLTVTCSQNMNHEYMSWYRQDPGLGLRQIYYSMNVEVTDKGDVPEGYKVSRKEKRNFPLILESPSPNQTSLYFCASSFDRLNEKLFFGSGTQLSVL.

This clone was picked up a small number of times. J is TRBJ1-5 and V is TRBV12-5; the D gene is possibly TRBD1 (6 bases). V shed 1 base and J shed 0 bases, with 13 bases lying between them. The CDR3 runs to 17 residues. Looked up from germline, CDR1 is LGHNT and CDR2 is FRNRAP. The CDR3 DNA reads TGTGCTAGTGGTTTGGCCCCGGGACAAGATAGCAATCAGCCCCAGCATTTT. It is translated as CASGLAPGQDSNQPQHF.

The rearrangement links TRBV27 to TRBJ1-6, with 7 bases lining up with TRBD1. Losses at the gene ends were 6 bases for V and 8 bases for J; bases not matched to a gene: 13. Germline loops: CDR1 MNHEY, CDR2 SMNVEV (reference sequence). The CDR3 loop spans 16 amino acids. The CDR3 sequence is CASRYKLTGTYSPLHF. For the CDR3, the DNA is TGTGCCAGCAGATATAAATTGACAGGGACGTATTCACCCCTCCACTTT.